A single sample is the source of the 5 T cell receptor beta chains below, sequenced in a study of T cell responses to AZD1222 COVID-19 vaccine. Clones were sequenced by immunoSEQ multiplex PCR, and TCRdb holds only the in-frame ones, with some missing. Here the sample spans roughly 120,000 clones, 89% being singletons. The input for sequencing was peripheral blood, taken on day 0 of AZD1222 vaccination. These receptors all stem from an adult in good health.

The chain carries TRBV18 and TRBJ1-4, with D possibly matching TRBD1 (5 bases). The CDR3 is 17 amino acids. The V end lost 2 bases, the J end lost 6 bases, and 19 bases lay between the germline ends. CDR1 and CDR2 (germline): KGHSH, LQKENI. DNA for the CDR3: TGTGCCAGCTCACCATTAGAAGTTGGGGGAAACTATGAAAAACTGTTTTTT. Translation: CASSPLEVGGNYEKLFF.

This clone was seen a handful of times. The CDR3 sequence is CASSQGLASGTDTQYF. CDR3 nucleotides: TGTGCCAGCAGCCAAGGCCTAGCTTCGGGGACAGATACGCAGTATTTT. J is TRBJ2-3 and V is TRBV4-2; TRBD2 is a possible D gene (5 bases). CDR3 size: 16 residues. Germline V CDR1 and CDR2: LGHNA, YNFKEQ. V was trimmed by 1 base and J by 3 bases, leaving 14 bases between them.

V is TRBV3-1 (or the pseudogene TRBV3-2) and J is TRBJ2-3, with D possibly being TRBD2 (5 bases). This CDR3 region has 16 residues. Trimming removed 4 bases at V and 2 bases at J, with 16 bases between. Per germline, CDR1 LGHDT and CDR2 YNNKEL (reference sequence). DNA for the CDR3: TGTGCCAGCAGCCGCCTAGGAGGTGGTATCACAGATACGCAGTATTTT. Protein sequence: CASSRLGGGITDTQYF.

The V and J genes are TRBV10-3 and TRBJ1-1; weak D call: TRBD1 (6 bases). Trimming took off 2 bases at V and 5 bases at J, with 12 bases between the two ends. The germline gives CDR1 ENHRY, CDR2 SYGVKD. The CDR3 is made up of 14 amino acids. The DNA for the CDR3 is TGTGCCATCAGTGAGCGGGGGGGGCGGACTGAAGCTTTCTTT. It translates to CAISERGGRTEAFF.

The V gene is TRBV5-1, the J gene TRBJ2-2; D gene unclear. V was trimmed by 3 bases and J by 2 bases, leaving 8 bases between them. Per germline, CDR1 SGHRS and CDR2 YFSETQ. The CDR3 runs to 14 residues. The CDR3 DNA reads as TGCGCCAGCAGCTCAAACAGTAACACCGGGGAGCTGTTTTTT. Its translation: CASSSNSNTGELFF.